These 8 T cell receptor beta chains were all obtained from the same sample, sequenced in a study of blood T cell repertoires in COVID-19. Method: immunoSEQ multiplex PCR; TCRdb's copy keeps in-frame clones and lacks some. The top ten hold 5.5% to 7.5% of the sample, which has tens of thousands of clones, approximately 78% seen once. The sequencing sample was made of peripheral blood. The source is a man aged 50 or older with active or convalescent COVID-19.

In nucleotides, the CDR3 is TGTGCCAGCAGCCAAGGGAAGACAGGGCGAGCAGATACGCAGTATTTT. Amino acid sequence: CASSQGKTGRADTQYF. This chain uses TRBV14 with TRBJ2-3, with 7 bases fitting TRBD1. Trimming took 1 base from V and 4 from J; bases not matched to a gene: 8. The CDR3 covers 16 residues. The germline CDR1 and CDR2 sequences are SGHDN and FVKESK. Looking up the rest from reference TRBV14 and TRBJ2-3 gives the full variable domain: EAGVTQFPSHSVIEKGQTVTLRCDPISGHDNLYWYRRVMGKEIKFLLHFVKESKQDESGMPNNRFLAERTGGTYSTLKVQPAELEDSGVYFCASSQGKTGRADTQYFGPGTRLTVL.

The chain joins TRBV5-4 to TRBJ2-7; TRBD2 matches 13 bases. The V segment lost 3 bases and the J segment 6 bases; nucleotides outside the gene matches: 3. The CDR3 runs to 14 residues. In germline, CDR1 is SGHNT, CDR2 YYREEE (reference sequence). The CDR3 protein is CASSSTSGGPEQYV. CDR3 DNA: TGTGCCAGCAGCTCGACTAGCGGGGGGCCCGAGCAGTACGTC.

The V gene is TRBV6-1, the J gene TRBJ1-5; D is uncertain. Germline V gene data show CDR1 as MNHNS and CDR2 as SASEGT. The CDR3 contains 14 residues. Trimming pared 2 bases from V and 4 bases from J, leaving 9 bases between. In DNA, the CDR3 is TGTGCCAGCAGTGAACAGTGGCTGAATCAGCCCCAGCATTTT. It encodes CASSEQWLNQPQHF.

This rearrangement joins TRBV5-4 to TRBJ2-2; 12 bases are shared with TRBD2. Trimming at V came to 4 bases and at J to 5 bases, leaving 3 bases not matched to a gene. There are 15 residues in the CDR3. Germline V lookup: CDR1 SGHNT, CDR2 YYREEE (reference sequence). The DNA of the CDR3 is TGTGCCAGCAGCACCGGGACTAGCGGGACCGGGGAGCTGTTTTTT. Its translation is CASSTGTSGTGELFF.

This chain connects TRBV27 to TRBJ1-5; 7 nucleotides line up with TRBD1. CDR1 is MNHEY, CDR2 SMNVEV, per germline (reference sequence). This CDR3 region has 13 residues. Trimming at V came to 6 bases and at J to 9 bases, leaving 8 bases not matched to a gene. The DNA for the CDR3 is TGTGCCAGCAGCCGAGACAGGGAATGGCCCCAGCATTTT. As protein: CASSRDREWPQHF.

V and J are TRBV19 and TRBJ2-3; 8 nucleotides agree with TRBD2. The CDR3 is 14 residues long. Per the germline V gene, CDR1 is LNHDA and CDR2 is SQIVND (reference sequence). V shed 7 bases, J shed 1 base, and the junction held 4 bases outside the gene matches. Here the CDR3 reads CASMTGGGTDTQYF. The CDR3 DNA is TGTGCCAGTATGACCGGGGGGGGCACAGATACGCAGTATTTT.

The V and J genes are TRBV30 and TRBJ1-3; no clear D. Trimming pared 8 bases from V and 2 bases from J, leaving 10 bases between. CDR1 and CDR2 (germline): GTSNPN, SVGIG (reference sequence). This CDR3 is built from 12 residues. As DNA, the CDR3 is TGTGCCGGGGAGAGAACTGGAAACACCATATATTTT. Translated: CAGERTGNTIYF.

The genes are TRBV18 and TRBJ1-1; the D is unclear. Germline lookup yields CDR1 KGHSH and CDR2 LQKENI. CDR3 length: 15 residues. Trimming pared 2 bases from V and 1 base from J, leaving 11 bases between. Written as DNA, the CDR3 is TGTGCCAGCTCACCAATACATGATTCGAACACTGAAGCTTTCTTT. The encoded protein is CASSPIHDSNTEAFF.